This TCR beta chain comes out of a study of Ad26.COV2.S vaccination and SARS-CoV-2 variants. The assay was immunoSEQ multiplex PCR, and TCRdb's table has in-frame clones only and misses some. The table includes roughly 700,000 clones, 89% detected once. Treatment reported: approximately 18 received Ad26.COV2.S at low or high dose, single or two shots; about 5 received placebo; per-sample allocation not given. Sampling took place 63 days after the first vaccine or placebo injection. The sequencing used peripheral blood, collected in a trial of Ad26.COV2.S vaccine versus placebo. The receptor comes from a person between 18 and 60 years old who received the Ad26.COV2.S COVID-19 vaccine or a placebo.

CDR3 residues: CASRLRDRGGTEAFF. The CDR3 region has the DNA TGTGCCAGCAGACTCCGGGACAGGGGAGGGACTGAAGCTTTCTTT. This chain links TRBV6-5 with TRBJ1-1; 10 nucleotides align to TRBD1. With V trimmed by 6 bases and J by 5 bases, 9 bases remained unmatched. The germline V gene has CDR1 MNHEY and CDR2 SVGAGI. CDR3 length equals 15 residues.